This T cell receptor (beta chain) comes out of a study of blood T cell repertoires in COVID-19. Sequencing used immunoSEQ multiplex PCR; TCRdb keeps in-frame clones, though not all of them. The sample has some 15,000 clones, about 86% seen once; the top ten hold less than 3.5%. This TCR came from a human donor in a cohort sampled during active COVID-19. The source material was peripheral blood.

The CDR3: CASSYRDKIYEQFF. CDR3 DNA: TGTGCCAGCAGTTACCGGGACAAAATCTATGAGCAGTTCTTC. This chain connects TRBV5-8 to TRBJ2-1, with a weak D call TRBD1 (6 bases). V was shortened by 5 bases and J by 8 bases, with 17 bases between the two germline ends. The CDR3 has 14 amino acids. CDR1 is SGHTS and CDR2 is YDEGEE in the germline V gene.